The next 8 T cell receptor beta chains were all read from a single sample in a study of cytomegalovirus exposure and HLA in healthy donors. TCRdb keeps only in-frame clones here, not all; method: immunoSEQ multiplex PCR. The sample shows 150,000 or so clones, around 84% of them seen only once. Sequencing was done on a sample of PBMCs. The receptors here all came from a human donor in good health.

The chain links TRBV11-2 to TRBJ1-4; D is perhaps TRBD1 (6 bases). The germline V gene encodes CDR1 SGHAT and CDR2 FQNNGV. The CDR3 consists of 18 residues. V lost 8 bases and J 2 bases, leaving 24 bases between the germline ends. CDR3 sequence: CASSTRRGRDMTNEKLFF. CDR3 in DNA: TGTGCCAGCTCTACCCGAAGAGGCAGGGACATGACTAATGAAAAACTGTTTTTT.

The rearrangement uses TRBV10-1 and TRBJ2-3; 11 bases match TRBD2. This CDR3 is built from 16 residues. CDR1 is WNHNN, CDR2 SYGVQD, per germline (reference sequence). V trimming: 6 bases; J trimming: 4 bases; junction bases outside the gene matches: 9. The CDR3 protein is CASSILAGELSDTQYF. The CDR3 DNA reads TGCGCCAGCAGCATACTAGCGGGAGAGTTGTCAGATACGCAGTATTTT.

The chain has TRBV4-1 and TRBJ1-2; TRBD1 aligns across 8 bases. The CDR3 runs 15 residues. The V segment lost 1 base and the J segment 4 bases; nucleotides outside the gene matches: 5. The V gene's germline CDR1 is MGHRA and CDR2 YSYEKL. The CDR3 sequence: CASSQVAGGVYGYTF. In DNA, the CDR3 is TGCGCCAGCAGCCAAGTAGCAGGGGGCGTCTATGGCTACACCTTC.

CDR3 sequence: CASSGGASAYNEQFF. The CDR3 DNA follows: TGTGCCAGCAGTGGTGGGGCTAGCGCATACAATGAGCAGTTCTTC. V usage is TRBV27 and J usage is TRBJ2-1; D is possibly TRBD2 (6 bases). The CDR3 spans 15 residues. The V end lost 5 bases, the J end lost 4 bases, and 15 bases lay between the germline ends. Germline V gives CDR1 MNHEY, CDR2 SMNVEV (reference sequence).

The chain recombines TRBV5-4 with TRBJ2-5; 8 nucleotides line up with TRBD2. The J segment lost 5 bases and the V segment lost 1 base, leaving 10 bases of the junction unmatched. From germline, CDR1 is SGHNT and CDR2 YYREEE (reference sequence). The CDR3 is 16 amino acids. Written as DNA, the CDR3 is TGTGCCAGCAGCTTGTTCGTCGGGAGGGCCGGGGAGACCCAGTACTTC. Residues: CASSLFVGRAGETQYF.

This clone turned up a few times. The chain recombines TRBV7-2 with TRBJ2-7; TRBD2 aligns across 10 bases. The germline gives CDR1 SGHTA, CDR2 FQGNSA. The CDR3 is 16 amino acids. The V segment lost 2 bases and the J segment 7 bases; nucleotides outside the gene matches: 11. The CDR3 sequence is CASSLPWTSGTNEQYF. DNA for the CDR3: TGTGCCAGCAGCTTACCCTGGACTAGCGGAACTAATGAGCAGTACTTC.

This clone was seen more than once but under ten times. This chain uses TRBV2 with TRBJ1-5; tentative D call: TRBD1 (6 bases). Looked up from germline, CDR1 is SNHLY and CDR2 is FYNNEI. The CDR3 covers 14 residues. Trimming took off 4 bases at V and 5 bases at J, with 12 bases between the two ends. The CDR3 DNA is TGTGCCAGCAGTGGGCAGGGGTCCCATCAGCCCCAGCATTTT. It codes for CASSGQGSHQPQHF.

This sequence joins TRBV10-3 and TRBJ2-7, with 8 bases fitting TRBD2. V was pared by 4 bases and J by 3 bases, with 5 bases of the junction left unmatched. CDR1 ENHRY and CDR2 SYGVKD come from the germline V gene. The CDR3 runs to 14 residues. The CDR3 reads CAISAKLADYEQYF. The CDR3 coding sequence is TGTGCCATCAGTGCTAAACTAGCGGACTACGAGCAGTACTTC.